This T cell receptor (beta chain) was identified during a study of immune characterization of retroperitoneal liposarcoma. V lost 9 bases and J lost 2; bases outside the gene matches: 9. The germline CDR1 and CDR2 sequences are MNHNS and SASEGT. The CDR3 covers 14 residues. TCRdb reprocessed the PCR reads via MiXCR and lists one record per CDR3 protein. The table includes around 19,000 distinct CDR3 sequences, around two fifths detected once. Sequenced material: blood. This clonotype originated in a male donor with retroperitoneal liposarcoma. The chain uses TRBV6-1 and TRBJ2-5; 7 bases are shared with TRBD2. CDR3 amino acids: CARGGGGGQETQYF. The CDR3 region has the DNA TGTGCCAGGGGGGGTGGGGGGGGGCAAGAGACCCAGTACTTC.